This T cell receptor beta chain was captured by sequencing in a study of T-cell reconstitution after alpha-beta-depleted transplantation in children. Unique molecular identifiers tagged the TCRbeta library. TCRdb ran MiXCR on the PCR reads and lists one entry per CDR3 protein. The table lists fewer than 400,000 distinct CDR3 sequences, 23% of them singletons. This clonotype came up a few times. V was trimmed by 4 bases and J by 2 bases, leaving 19 bases between them. The CDR3 sequence is 17 residues long. Per the germline V gene, CDR1 is LGHDT and CDR2 is YNNKEL (reference sequence). J is TRBJ2-3 and V is TRBV3-1; D possibly corresponds to TRBD1 (6 bases). Sequences were derived from PBMCs, mostly from graft donor cells, sampled 180 days after TCRalphabeta/CD19-depleted stem cell transplant. This TCR was sampled from a male patient younger than 18 who had a stem cell transplant for acute lymphoblastic leukemia, so the T cells may come from the graft donor. CDR3 protein: CASSPLRGQGYTDTQYF. The CDR3 DNA is TGTGCCAGCAGCCCTTTAAGGGGCCAGGGGTACACAGATACGCAGTATTTT.